This T cell receptor (beta chain) originates from a study of T-cell reconstitution after alpha-beta-depleted transplantation in children. V lost 0 bases and J 2 bases, leaving 10 bases between the germline ends. Per germline, CDR1 KGHSH and CDR2 LQKENI. CDR3 length equals 15 residues. Preparation of the TCRbeta library was carried out with unique molecular identifiers. TCRdb fed the PCR reads into MiXCR, producing one record per CDR3 protein. The table shows 330,000 or so distinct CDR3 sequences, with almost 8% occurring only once. Worth noting for this clonotype: The antigen is undetermined.

Study conclusions and caveats: A year post-transplant, T-cell counts and diversity derived mostly from newly produced T cells.

The starting material was peripheral blood, obtained 360 days after TCRalphabeta/CD19-depleted stem cell transplant. This clonotype originated in a female patient aged 2-9 years who had a stem cell transplant for Fanconi anemia, so the T cells may come from the graft donor. V and J are TRBV18 and TRBJ1-2; perhaps TRBD1 as D (5 bases). The CDR3 loop reads CASSPPNAGNYGYTF. DNA of the CDR3: TGTGCCAGCTCACCACCCAACGCAGGGAACTATGGCTACACCTTC. Complete variable domain (other parts from reference TRBV18 and TRBJ1-2): NAGVMQNPRHLVRRRGQEARLRCSPMKGHSHVYWYRQLPEEGLKFMVYLQKENIIDESGMPKERFSAEFPKEGPSILRIQQVVRGDSAAYFCASSPPNAGNYGYTFGSGTRLTVV.